This paragraph covers one TCR beta chain sequence. The antigen is unknown. This specimen comes from a study of response to subunit inactivated influenza vaccine. The study's findings and limits: Few new T cells, the authors suggested, are recruited by each seasonal influenza vaccination.

The V gene's germline CDR1 is DFQATT and CDR2 SNEGSKA (reference sequence). The length of the CDR3 is 15 residues. V dropped 3 bases and J dropped 6 bases, with 21 bases sitting between them. MiXCR, applied by TCRdb to the RT-PCR reads, yields one record per CDR3 protein. The table lists under 550,000 distinct CDR3 sequences, approximately 7.7% of them singletons. The source of this sequence is a man between 50 and 69 years old who received an inactivated influenza vaccine. The chain uses TRBV20-1 and TRBJ2-7; D remains unclear. The sequencing here drew on PBMCs from blood, taken 23 to 25 months after vaccination. The CDR3 protein is CSARSSNPPFGEQYF. In DNA form, the CDR3 reads TGCAGTGCTAGGTCTTCGAACCCTCCCTTCGGCGAGCAGTACTTC.